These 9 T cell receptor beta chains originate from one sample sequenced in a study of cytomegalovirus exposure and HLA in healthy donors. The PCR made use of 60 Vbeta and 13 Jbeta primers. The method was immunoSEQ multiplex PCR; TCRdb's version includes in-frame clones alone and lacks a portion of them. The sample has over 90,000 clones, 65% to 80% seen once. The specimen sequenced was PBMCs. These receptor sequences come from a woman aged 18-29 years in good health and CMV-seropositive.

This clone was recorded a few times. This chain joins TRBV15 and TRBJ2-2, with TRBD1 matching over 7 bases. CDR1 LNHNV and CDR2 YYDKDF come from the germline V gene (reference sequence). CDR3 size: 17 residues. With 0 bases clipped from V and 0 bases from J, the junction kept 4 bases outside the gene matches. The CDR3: CATSREGRGSNTGELFF. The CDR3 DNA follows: TGTGCCACCAGCAGAGAGGGCAGGGGGTCGAACACCGGGGAGCTGTTTTTT.

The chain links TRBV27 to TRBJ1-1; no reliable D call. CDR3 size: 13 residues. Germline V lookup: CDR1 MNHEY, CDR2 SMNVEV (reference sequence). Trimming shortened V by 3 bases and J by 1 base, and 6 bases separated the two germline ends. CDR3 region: CASSLGRNTEAFF. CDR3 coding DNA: TGTGCCAGCAGTTTGGGGAGGAACACTGAAGCTTTCTTT.

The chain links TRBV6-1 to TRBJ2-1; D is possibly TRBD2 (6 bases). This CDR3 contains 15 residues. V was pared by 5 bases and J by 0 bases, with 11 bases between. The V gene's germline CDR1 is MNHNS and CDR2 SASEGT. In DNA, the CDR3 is TGTGCCAGCAGTAACCCGGGAGACTCCTACAATGAGCAGTTCTTC. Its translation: CASSNPGDSYNEQFF.

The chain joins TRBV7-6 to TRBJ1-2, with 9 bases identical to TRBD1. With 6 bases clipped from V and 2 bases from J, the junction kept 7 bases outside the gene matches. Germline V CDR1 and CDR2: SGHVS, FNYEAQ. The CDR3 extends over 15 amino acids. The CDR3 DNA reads TGTGCCAGCAGACAAGCCGGGACAGGGAACTATGGCTACACCTTC. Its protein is CASRQAGTGNYGYTF.

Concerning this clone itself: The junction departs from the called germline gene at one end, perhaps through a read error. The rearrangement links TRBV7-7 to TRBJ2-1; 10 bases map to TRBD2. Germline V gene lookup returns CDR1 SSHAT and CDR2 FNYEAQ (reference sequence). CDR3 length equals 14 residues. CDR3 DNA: TGTGCTAGCAGCCCGGGACTAGCGACCAATGAGCAGTTCTTC. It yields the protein CASSPGLATNEQFF.

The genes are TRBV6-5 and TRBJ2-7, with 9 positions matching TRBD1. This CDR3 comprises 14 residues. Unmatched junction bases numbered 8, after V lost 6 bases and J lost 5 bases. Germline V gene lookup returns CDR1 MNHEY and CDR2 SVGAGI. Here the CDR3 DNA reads TGTGCCAGCAGAGAGGGACAGGGAGTCGACGAGCAGTACTTC. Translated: CASREGQGVDEQYF.

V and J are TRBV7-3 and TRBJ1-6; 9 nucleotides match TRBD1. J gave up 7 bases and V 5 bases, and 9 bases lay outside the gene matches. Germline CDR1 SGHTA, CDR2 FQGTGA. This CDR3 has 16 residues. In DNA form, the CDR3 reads TGTGCCAGCAGCAAAGTAGGACAGGGGATGAATTCACCCCTCCACTTT. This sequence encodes CASSKVGQGMNSPLHF.

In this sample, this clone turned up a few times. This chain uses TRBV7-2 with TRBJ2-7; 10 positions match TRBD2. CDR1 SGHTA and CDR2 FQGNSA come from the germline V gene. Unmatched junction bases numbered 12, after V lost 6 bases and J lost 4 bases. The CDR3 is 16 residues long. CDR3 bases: TGTGCCAGCAGGCCTCTAGCGGGAGAGATCCTGTACGAGCAGTACTTC. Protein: CASRPLAGEILYEQYF.

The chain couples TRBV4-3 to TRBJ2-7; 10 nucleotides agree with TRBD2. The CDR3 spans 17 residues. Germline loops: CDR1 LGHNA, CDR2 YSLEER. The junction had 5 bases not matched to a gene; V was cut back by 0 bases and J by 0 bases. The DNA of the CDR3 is TGCGCCAGCAGCCAAGAGGTTAGCGGGAGGTACTCCTACGAGCAGTACTTC. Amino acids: CASSQEVSGRYSYEQYF.